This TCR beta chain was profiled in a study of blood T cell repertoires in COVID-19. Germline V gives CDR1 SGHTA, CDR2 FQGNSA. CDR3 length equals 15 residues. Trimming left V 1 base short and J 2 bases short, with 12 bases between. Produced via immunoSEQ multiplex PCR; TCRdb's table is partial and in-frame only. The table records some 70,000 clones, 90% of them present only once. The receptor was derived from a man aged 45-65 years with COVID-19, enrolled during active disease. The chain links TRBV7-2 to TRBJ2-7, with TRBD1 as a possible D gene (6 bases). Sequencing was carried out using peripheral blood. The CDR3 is CASSLGRTDAYEQYF. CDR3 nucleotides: TGTGCCAGCAGCTTAGGGAGGACAGATGCCTACGAGCAGTACTTC.